A single sample is the source of the 5 T cell receptor beta chains below, sequenced in a study of T cell responses to AZD1222 COVID-19 vaccine. Produced via immunoSEQ multiplex PCR; TCRdb's table is partial and in-frame only. There are 85,000 to 110,000 clones in the sample; 75% to 95% occur only once, and roughly 42% lies in the top ten. The sequences come from peripheral blood, collected on day 0 of AZD1222 vaccination. Receptors were obtained from an adult in good health.

This clone came up a few times. The chain links TRBV4-2 to TRBJ2-7; D is unresolved. The CDR3 has 14 amino acids. The V end was cut by 0 bases, the J end by 1 base, with 7 bases between. Germline-derived CDR1 and CDR2 are LGHNA and YNFKEQ. The CDR3 sequence: CASSQDPHSYEQYF. CDR3 in DNA: TGTGCCAGCAGCCAAGATCCCCATTCCTACGAGCAGTACTTC.

The V and J genes are TRBV18 and TRBJ1-1, with D hard to call. Trimming removed 0 bases from V and 1 base from J, with 6 bases in between. The CDR3 has 14 residues. Per the germline V gene, CDR1 is KGHSH and CDR2 is LQKENI. CDR3 protein: CASSPPPGNTEAFF. In DNA form, the CDR3 reads TGTGCCAGCTCACCACCCCCGGGGAACACTGAAGCTTTCTTT. Looking up the rest from reference TRBV18 and TRBJ1-1 gives the full variable domain: NAGVMQNPRHLVRRRGQEARLRCSPMKGHSHVYWYRQLPEEGLKFMVYLQKENIIDESGMPKERFSAEFPKEGPSILRIQQVVRGDSAAYFCASSPPPGNTEAFFGQGTRLTVV.

CDR3 sequence reads: CASSSGQGNEQYF. In nucleotides, the CDR3 is TGTGCCAGCAGTTCGGGACAGGGTAACGAGCAGTACTTC. V usage is TRBV27 and J usage is TRBJ2-7; 9 bases fit TRBD1. The CDR3 spans 13 residues. With V trimmed by 4 bases and J by 5 bases, 3 bases remained unmatched. Germline lookup yields CDR1 MNHEY and CDR2 SMNVEV (reference sequence).

In its sample, this clone was seen once. The rearrangement joins TRBV19 to TRBJ2-7, with D perhaps being TRBD1 or TRBD2 (5 bases each). The V end lost 5 bases, the J end lost 2 bases, and 10 bases lay between the germline ends. CDR3 length: 13 residues. CDR1 LNHDA and CDR2 SQIVND come from the germline V gene (reference sequence). This chain's CDR3 is CASSYGAAYEQYF. Written as DNA, the CDR3 is TGTGCCAGTAGTTACGGGGCCGCCTACGAGCAGTACTTC.

The CDR3: CASSKRRDRGSNEQFF. CDR3 coding DNA: TGTGCCAGCAGTAAACGCCGGGACAGGGGGAGCAATGAGCAGTTCTTC. This chain uses TRBV27 with TRBJ2-1, with TRBD1 matching 11 bases. Unmatched junction bases numbered 9, after V lost 5 bases and J lost 6 bases. From germline, CDR1 is MNHEY and CDR2 SMNVEV (reference sequence). CDR3 length: 16 amino acids.